The 32 T cell receptor beta chains below come from one sample, sequenced in a study of technical replicates of blood from a handful of donors. This table comes from immunoSEQ multiplex PCR, and its TCRdb copy is limited to in-frame clones, with some not included. The data show 75,000 to 90,000 clones, about nine tenths seen once. Sequenced sample: T cells isolated from PBMCs. The receptors come from a human donor in good health.

The gene calls are TRBV28 and TRBJ2-3, with 8 nucleotides matching TRBD2. V shed 5 bases, J shed 3 bases, and the junction held 13 bases outside the gene matches. Germline loops: CDR1 MDHEN, CDR2 SYDVKM. CDR3 length equals 17 residues. The CDR3 DNA follows: TGTGCCAGCAGTGAAATAAGCAGGACTAGCAGGACAGATACGCAGTATTTT. It codes for CASSEISRTSRTDTQYF.

CDR3 sequence: CASSLEGQGRYEQYF. In DNA, the CDR3 is TGTGCCAGCAGCTTGGAAGGACAGGGGAGATACGAGCAGTACTTC. The chain couples TRBV5-4 to TRBJ2-7; 9 bases fit TRBD1. J was trimmed by 4 bases and V by 0 bases; bases with no gene match: 5. This CDR3 has 15 amino acids. Germline loops: CDR1 SGHNT, CDR2 YYREEE (reference sequence).

The chain links TRBV10-3 to TRBJ1-1; no firm D call. Between the trimmed V and J ends, which lost 2 bases and 1 base, there was a span of 8 bases. The CDR3 runs to 14 residues. From germline, CDR1 is ENHRY and CDR2 SYGVKD. CDR3 loop: CAISEQAQNTEAFF. The CDR3 bases are TGTGCCATCAGTGAGCAGGCCCAGAACACTGAAGCTTTCTTT.

This chain uses TRBV5-6 with TRBJ2-3; D remains unclear. V lost 1 base and J lost 2, with 8 bases in between. The germline CDR1 and CDR2 sequences are SGHDT and YYEEEE. This CDR3 has 14 residues. The CDR3 DNA reads as TGTGCCAGCAGCTTGCCTTATTCCACAGATACGCAGTATTTT. Protein product: CASSLPYSTDTQYF.

The CDR3 bases are TGTGCCAGCAGTGAAGCAATCGGGGGGGAAAAACTGTTTTTT. As protein: CASSEAIGGEKLFF. The V call is TRBV2, the J call TRBJ1-4; D is perhaps TRBD1 (5 bases). The germline V gene has CDR1 SNHLY and CDR2 FYNNEI. The V and J ends lost 0 bases and 8 bases respectively, with 10 bases between them. This CDR3 is built from 14 residues.

This chain connects TRBV7-3 to TRBJ1-1, with 9 bases identical to TRBD1. There are 13 residues in the CDR3. V lost 2 bases to trimming and J lost 12 bases; unmatched junction nucleotides: 7. Germline V gene data show CDR1 as SGHTA and CDR2 as FQGTGA. CDR3 region: CASSLGGQGTPFF. The CDR3 nucleotides are TGTGCCAGCAGCTTAGGGGGACAGGGTACACCTTTCTTT.

The chain has TRBV11-3 and TRBJ1-1; D is unresolved. The CDR3 sequence is 13 residues long. V was clipped by 3 bases and J by 10 bases, with 15 bases between them. CDR1 SGHNT and CDR2 YENEEA come from the germline V gene. The DNA of the CDR3 is TGTGCCAGCAGCTTTGGGAGCGGATGGGTAGCTTTCTTT. Translated, it gives CASSFGSGWVAFF.

The chain joins TRBV9 to TRBJ2-2; tentatively, D is TRBD1 (6 bases). V lost 3 bases, J lost 5 bases, and 11 bases lay in between. Germline V gives CDR1 SGDLS, CDR2 YYNGEE. The CDR3 has 14 amino acids. DNA for the CDR3: TGTGCCAGCAGCGAGGACAGTTGGACCGGGGAGCTGTTTTTT. Amino acids: CASSEDSWTGELFF.

This clone was detected only once. This chain connects TRBV5-4 to TRBJ1-1; weak D call: TRBD1 (5 bases). Per the germline V gene, CDR1 is SGHNT and CDR2 is YYREEE (reference sequence). V shed 4 bases and J shed 0 bases, with 13 bases lying between them. The CDR3 runs to 15 residues. CDR3 in DNA: TGTGCCAGCAGCCCCGACCCGGGGGTGAACACTGAAGCTTTCTTT. Translating gives CASSPDPGVNTEAFF.

This clone was seen once. This chain connects TRBV10-3 to TRBJ2-7; 7 bases fit TRBD2. Germline assignment: CDR1 ENHRY and CDR2 SYGVKD. V was pared by 6 bases and J by 5 bases, with 13 bases of the junction left unmatched. The CDR3 covers 15 residues. The CDR3 region is CAISSPREKSNEQYF. CDR3 DNA: TGTGCCATCAGCTCCCCGCGGGAGAAGTCTAACGAGCAGTACTTC.

The gene calls are TRBV13 and TRBJ2-2; D is perhaps TRBD1 (5 bases). CDR3 length equals 15 residues. Germline CDR1 PRHDT, CDR2 FYEKMQ (reference sequence). Trimming stripped 5 bases from V and 1 base from J, with 11 bases between. The CDR3 DNA reads as TGTGCCAGCAGCGGTTCCAGGGTGAACACCGGGGAGCTGTTTTTT. It specifies CASSGSRVNTGELFF.

The V call is TRBV5-6, the J call TRBJ2-1; 13 bases are a match to TRBD2. Germline-derived CDR1 and CDR2 are SGHDT and YYEEEE. This CDR3 comprises 15 residues. V dropped 4 bases and J dropped 4; count of bases not matched to a gene: 2. In DNA, the CDR3 is TGTGCCAGCAGCCCGGGACTAGCGGGGTACAATGAGCAGTTCTTC. Translated, it gives CASSPGLAGYNEQFF.

The J gene is TRBJ1-5, the V gene TRBV6-1, with a possible D match to TRBD1 (5 bases). CDR1 and CDR2 from the germline V gene are MNHNS and SASEGT. V lost 3 bases and J lost 4, with 13 bases in between. The CDR3 runs 15 residues. In nucleotides, the CDR3 is TGTGCCAGCAGTGAGGCCGGGGGGGGGAATCAGCCCCAGCATTTT. Its translation: CASSEAGGGNQPQHF.

The genes are TRBV2 and TRBJ2-1; D possibly corresponds to TRBD2 (6 bases). Germline CDR1 and CDR2: SNHLY and FYNNEI. The CDR3 loop spans 13 amino acids. Trimming took 4 bases from V and 6 from J, leaving 10 bases between them. DNA of the CDR3: TGTGCCAGCAGTGGTAGCGGAAGCAATGAGCAGTTCTTC. Translating gives CASSGSGSNEQFF. Full variable domain (rest looked up from reference TRBV2 and TRBJ2-1): EPEVTQTPSHQVTQMGQEVILRCVPISNHLYFYWYRQILGQKVEFLVSFYNNEISEKSEIFDDQFSVERPDGSNFTLKIRSTKLEDSAMYFCASSGSGSNEQFFGPGTRLTVL.

The chain joins TRBV2 to TRBJ2-5, with 15 bases aligning to TRBD2. Unmatched junction bases numbered 8, after V lost 6 bases and J lost 9 bases. Germline V gene data show CDR1 as SNHLY and CDR2 as FYNNEI. This CDR3 is built from 15 residues. The CDR3 sequence: CASRTGLAGGLAQYF. DNA of the CDR3: TGTGCCAGCAGAACGGGACTAGCGGGAGGACTGGCCCAGTACTTC.

This sequence joins TRBV28 and TRBJ2-1, with TRBD2 identical over 14 bases. The CDR3 loop spans 18 amino acids. Trimming at V came to 3 bases and at J to 6 bases, leaving 10 bases not matched to a gene. Looked up from germline, CDR1 is MDHEN and CDR2 is SYDVKM. CDR3 sequence: CASSLLPTGTSGSNEQFF. The CDR3 DNA follows: TGTGCCAGCAGTTTGTTACCGACAGGGACTAGCGGGAGCAATGAGCAGTTCTTC.

V usage is TRBV7-2 and J usage is TRBJ1-5; D may be TRBD1 (6 bases). The CDR3 runs 13 residues. V lost 5 bases and J lost 5, with 10 bases in between. The germline gives CDR1 SGHTA, CDR2 FQGNSA. CDR3 amino acids: CASSPQGDQPQHF. The CDR3 region has the DNA TGTGCCAGCAGCCCACAGGGAGATCAGCCCCAGCATTTT. Based on the CDR3 plus reference TRBV7-2 and TRBJ1-5, the full variable domain is GAGVSQSPSNKVTEKGKDVELRCDPISGHTALYWYRQSLGQGLEFLIYFQGNSAPDKSGLPSDRFSAERTGGSVSTLTIQRTQQEDSAVYLCASSPQGDQPQHFGDGTRLSIL.

In its sample, this clone was seen once. This chain joins TRBV6-1 and TRBJ1-3, with unresolved D. CDR1 is MNHNS and CDR2 is SASEGT in the germline V gene. There are 14 residues in the CDR3. V was cut by 2 bases and J by 0 bases, with 5 bases left in between. The CDR3 protein is CASSENSSGNTIYF. The CDR3 DNA sequence: TGTGCCAGCAGTGAAAATAGCTCTGGAAACACCATATATTTT.

The rearrangement joins TRBV2 to TRBJ1-3; a weak D match, TRBD1 (5 bases). The CDR3 is 14 residues long. V shed 7 bases and J shed 4 bases, with 14 bases lying between them. Germline assignment: CDR1 SNHLY and CDR2 FYNNEI. The CDR3: CASIPAGSGNTIYF. CDR3 sequence (DNA): TGTGCCAGCATCCCAGCAGGGTCAGGAAACACCATATATTTT.

This chain links TRBV7-3 with TRBJ2-7; possible D gene TRBD2, 6 bases. CDR3 length: 14 residues. The germline V gene has CDR1 SGHTA and CDR2 FQGTGA. Trimming took off 8 bases at V and 4 bases at J, with 18 bases between the two ends. DNA for the CDR3: TGTGCCAGCTTCGGAGGGTCCTTTGGATACGAGCAGTACTTC. Translating it yields CASFGGSFGYEQYF.

The V and J genes are TRBV7-9 and TRBJ1-1; TRBD1 aligns across 7 bases. Trimming removed 5 bases from V and 3 bases from J; junction bases left unmatched: 6. Per the germline V gene, CDR1 is SEHNR and CDR2 is FQNEAQ (reference sequence). The CDR3 is 14 amino acids. The CDR3 loop reads CASSPTGLDTEAFF. The CDR3 region has the DNA TGTGCCAGCAGCCCGACAGGGCTCGACACTGAAGCTTTCTTT.

The gene calls are TRBV4-3 and TRBJ2-1, with a tentative D call TRBD1 (6 bases). The CDR3 is 16 amino acids. Germline CDR1 reads LGHNA; CDR2 reads YSLEER. V was clipped by 0 bases and J by 10 bases, with 19 bases between them. CDR3: CASSQDPGQGIWEQFF. CDR3 nucleotide sequence: TGCGCCAGCAGCCAAGATCCCGGGCAGGGGATTTGGGAGCAGTTCTTC.

Notes on this clone: Distinct nucleotide sequences in the sample also encode this CDR3. This chain links TRBV27 with TRBJ1-2; D perhaps matches TRBD1 (6 bases). The V gene's germline CDR1 is MNHEY and CDR2 SMNVEV (reference sequence). The CDR3 has 14 residues. Trimming shortened V by 0 bases and J by 2 bases, and 7 bases separated the two germline ends. The DNA of the CDR3 is TGTGCCAGCAGTTTATCGACAGGAAACTATGGCTACACCTTC. It yields the protein CASSLSTGNYGYTF.

J is TRBJ2-7 and V is TRBV7-3; the D is unclear. CDR3 length equals 14 residues. Germline lookup yields CDR1 SGHTA and CDR2 FQGTGA. Trimming shortened V by 4 bases and J by 5 bases, and 15 bases separated the two germline ends. CDR3: CASSSVLGSDEQYF. DNA for the CDR3: TGTGCCAGCAGCTCCGTATTGGGCTCGGACGAGCAGTACTTC. Full variable domain (missing parts from reference TRBV7-3 and TRBJ2-7): GAGVSQTPSNKVTEKGKYVELRCDPISGHTALYWYRQSLGQGPEFLIYFQGTGAADDSGLPNDRFFAVRPEGSVSTLKIQRTERGDSAVYLCASSSVLGSDEQYFGPGTRLTVT.

The chain is built from TRBV6-5 and TRBJ2-5; no firm D call. CDR1 and CDR2 (germline): MNHEY, SVGAGI. The CDR3 has 16 residues. V was cut by 0 bases and J by 1 base, with 12 bases left in between. The CDR3 DNA sequence: TGTGCCAGCAGTTACTCTGCTCCCTTGGCCCAAGAGACCCAGTACTTC. This translates into CASSYSAPLAQETQYF.

The V and J genes are TRBV7-2 and TRBJ2-7; D unresolved. Germline-derived CDR1 and CDR2 are SGHTA and FQGNSA. The CDR3 runs 14 residues. The ends were cut back, 1 base at V and 0 bases at J, with 7 bases in the middle. CDR3 sequence: CASSLVWSSYEQYF. In DNA form, the CDR3 reads TGTGCCAGCAGCTTAGTCTGGAGCTCCTACGAGCAGTACTTC. Drawing the rest from reference TRBV7-2 and TRBJ2-7, the complete variable domain is GAGVSQSPSNKVTEKGKDVELRCDPISGHTALYWYRQSLGQGLEFLIYFQGNSAPDKSGLPSDRFSAERTGGSVSTLTIQRTQQEDSAVYLCASSLVWSSYEQYFGPGTRLTVT.

The chain is built from TRBV10-3 and TRBJ2-1; maybe TRBD2 (6 bases). Looked up from germline, CDR1 is ENHRY and CDR2 is SYGVKD. Trimming stripped 0 bases from V and 1 base from J, with 13 bases between. The length of the CDR3 is 17 residues. The CDR3 protein is CAISESPFAGSYNEQFF. CDR3 coding DNA: TGTGCCATCAGTGAGTCCCCCTTTGCGGGGTCCTACAATGAGCAGTTCTTC.

V and J are TRBV29-1 and TRBJ2-1; 7 bases map to TRBD2. V dropped 0 bases and J dropped 4; count of bases not matched to a gene: 18. The germline V gene encodes CDR1 SQVTM and CDR2 ANQGSEA. This CDR3 is built from 19 residues. CDR3 in amino acids: CSVEDGGPIEGGRYNEQFF. CDR3 DNA: TGCAGCGTTGAAGATGGCGGGCCGATAGAGGGAGGGAGGTACAATGAGCAGTTCTTC.

The V gene is TRBV7-8, the J gene TRBJ1-1, with D hard to call. CDR1 SGHVS and CDR2 FQNEAQ come from the germline V gene. Trimming pared 5 bases from V and 1 base from J, leaving 14 bases between. CDR3 length equals 15 residues. The CDR3 here is CASSPAGHPNTEAFF. The CDR3 coding sequence is TGTGCCAGCAGCCCGGCAGGTCACCCGAACACTGAAGCTTTCTTT.

This chain connects TRBV5-4 to TRBJ2-7; 10 bases are shared with TRBD1. V lost 5 bases, J lost 3 bases, and 5 bases stayed unmatched. Germline loops: CDR1 SGHNT, CDR2 YYREEE (reference sequence). The CDR3 is 14 amino acids. The CDR3 sequence: CASRSRTGGYEQYF. The CDR3 region has the DNA TGTGCCAGCAGATCTCGGACAGGGGGCTACGAGCAGTACTTC.

The V and J genes are TRBV29-1 and TRBJ1-4, with 7 bases lining up with TRBD1. V shed 5 bases, J shed 6 bases, and the junction held 3 bases outside the gene matches. This CDR3 is 12 amino acids long. CDR1 and CDR2 from the germline V gene are SQVTM and ANQGSEA. The CDR3 loop is CSVRQGDEKLFF. The DNA for the CDR3 is TGCAGCGTTAGGCAGGGGGATGAAAAACTGTTTTTT.

The gene calls are TRBV9 and TRBJ1-1; D is unclear. From germline, CDR1 is SGDLS and CDR2 YYNGEE. The CDR3 is made up of 15 amino acids. V lost 4 bases and J 4 bases, leaving 17 bases between the germline ends. CDR3 region: CASSPSGVLGTEAFF. The CDR3 coding sequence is TGTGCCAGCAGCCCATCAGGCGTTTTGGGCACTGAAGCTTTCTTT. Together with reference TRBV9 and TRBJ1-1, the CDR3 gives the full variable domain: DSGVTQTPKHLITATGQRVTLRCSPRSGDLSVYWYQQSLDQGLQFLIQYYNGEERAKGNILERFSAQQFPDLHSELNLSSLELGDSALYFCASSPSGVLGTEAFFGQGTRLTVV.